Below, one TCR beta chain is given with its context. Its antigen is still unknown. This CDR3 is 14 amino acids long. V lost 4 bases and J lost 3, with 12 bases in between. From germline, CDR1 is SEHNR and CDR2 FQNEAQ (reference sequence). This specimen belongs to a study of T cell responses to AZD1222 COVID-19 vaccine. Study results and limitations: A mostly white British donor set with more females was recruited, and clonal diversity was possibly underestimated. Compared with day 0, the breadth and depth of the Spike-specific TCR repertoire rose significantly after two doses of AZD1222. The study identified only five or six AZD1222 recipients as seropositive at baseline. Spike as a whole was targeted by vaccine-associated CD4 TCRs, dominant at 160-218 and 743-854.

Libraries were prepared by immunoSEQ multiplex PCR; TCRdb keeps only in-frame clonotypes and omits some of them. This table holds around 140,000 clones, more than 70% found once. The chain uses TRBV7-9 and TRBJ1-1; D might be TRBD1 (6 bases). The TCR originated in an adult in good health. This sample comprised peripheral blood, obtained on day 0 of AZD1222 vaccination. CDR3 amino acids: CASSSQGRDTEAFF. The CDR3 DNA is TGTGCCAGCAGCTCACAGGGCCGGGACACTGAAGCTTTCTTT.